A selection of T cell receptor beta chains follows, all from one sample in a study of cytomegalovirus exposure and HLA in healthy donors. Produced via immunoSEQ multiplex PCR; TCRdb's table is partial and in-frame only. This table has tens of thousands of clones, nearly 80% appearing once. Specimen: PBMCs. The source is a woman between 45 and 60 years old in good health and CMV-seropositive. The CDR3 runs from the conserved cysteine through the conserved F or W. Each record gives: J gene, clone size, D gene, V gene, CDR3 DNA, CDR3 protein. The D gene is left open where the match is weak. Part of the rows lack a size; the others show once, few, many or a class for expanded clones.

J gene: TRBJ1-4; clone size: -; D gene: -; V gene: TRBV15; CDR3 DNA: TGTGCCACCAGCAGATCACAGGGAAAACTGTTTTTT; CDR3 protein: CATSRSQGKLFF
J gene: TRBJ2-1; clone size: -; D gene: TRBD2; V gene: TRBV19; CDR3 DNA: TGTGCCAGTAGTATCCCTACTAGCGGCCAGTTTCACAATGAGCAGTTCTTC; CDR3 protein: CASSIPTSGQFHNEQFF
J gene: TRBJ2-1; clone size: -; D gene: -; V gene: TRBV4-1; CDR3 DNA: TGCGCCAGCAGCCAAGATGAGGGCCGAAGATATGAGCAGTTCTTC; CDR3 protein: CASSQDEGRRYEQFF
J gene: TRBJ2-3; clone size: -; D gene: TRBD1; V gene: TRBV10-3; CDR3 DNA: TGTGCCATCAGTGAGTTATCTCTAGGGGGCCCAGATACGCAGTATTTT; CDR3 protein: CAISELSLGGPDTQYF
J gene: TRBJ1-2; clone size: -; D gene: -; V gene: TRBV1; CDR3 DNA: TGCACCAGCAGCCCCCACCACCACAAAAAGGGGGCTGTTGGCTACACCTTC; CDR3 protein: CTSSPHHHKKGAVGYTF
J gene: TRBJ2-7; clone size: -; D gene: -; V gene: TRBV6-6; CDR3 DNA: TGTGCCAGCAGTTACTCCCACCAGGGCTACGAGCAGTACTTC; CDR3 protein: CASSYSHQGYEQYF
J gene: TRBJ2-2; clone size: -; D gene: TRBD1; V gene: TRBV30; CDR3 DNA: TGTGCCTGGAGTGTATCGGGACAGTTCACCGGGGAGCTGTTTTTT; CDR3 protein: CAWSVSGQFTGELFF
J gene: TRBJ1-2; clone size: -; D gene: -; V gene: TRBV6-1; CDR3 DNA: TGTGCCAGCAGTAGACAGTCTAACTATGGCTACACCTTC; CDR3 protein: CASSRQSNYGYTF
J gene: TRBJ2-1; clone size: -; D gene: TRBD2; V gene: TRBV6-1; CDR3 DNA: TGTGCCAGCAGCCGACGGGGACTACCCCCCAATGAGCAGTTCTTC; CDR3 protein: CASSRRGLPPNEQFF
J gene: TRBJ1-2; clone size: -; D gene: -; V gene: TRBV12-1; CDR3 DNA: TGTGCCAGCAGCCCCCGGGGAGGGCTCTATGGCTACACCTTC; CDR3 protein: CASSPRGGLYGYTF
J gene: TRBJ2-2; clone size: -; D gene: -; V gene: TRBV11-3; CDR3 DNA: TGTGCCAGCACATGGGGGGAGCCCACCGGGGAGCTGTTTTTT; CDR3 protein: CASTWGEPTGELFF
J gene: TRBJ2-1; clone size: -; D gene: TRBD2; V gene: TRBV10-3; CDR3 DNA: TGTGCCATTCTACTAGCGGCAAACAATGAGCAGTTCTTC; CDR3 protein: CAILLAANNEQFF
J gene: TRBJ2-5; clone size: -; D gene: -; V gene: TRBV19; CDR3 DNA: TGTGCCAGTAGTTTTAGCGCCTCCGCCGAGACCCAGTACTTC; CDR3 protein: CASSFSASAETQYF
J gene: TRBJ1-1; clone size: -; D gene: TRBD1; V gene: TRBV14; CDR3 DNA: TGTGCCAGCAGCCAAGATTTAGGGACAGCAAACACTGAAGCTTTCTTT; CDR3 protein: CASSQDLGTANTEAFF
J gene: TRBJ2-7; clone size: once; D gene: -; V gene: TRBV25-1; CDR3 DNA: TGTGCCAGCAGTAACCGGGACATCGCCTACGAGCAGTACTTC; CDR3 protein: CASSNRDIAYEQYF
J gene: TRBJ2-1; clone size: -; D gene: TRBD2; V gene: TRBV9; CDR3 DNA: TGTGCCAGCAGCGTCTCACCCCATAGCGGGAAAGTATATGAGCAGTTCTTC; CDR3 protein: CASSVSPHSGKVYEQFF
J gene: TRBJ1-1; clone size: -; D gene: TRBD1; V gene: TRBV19; CDR3 DNA: TGTGCCAGTAGTAGTGACAGGGACCCTGAAGCTTTCTTT; CDR3 protein: CASSSDRDPEAFF
J gene: TRBJ2-5; clone size: once; D gene: TRBD1; V gene: TRBV4-1; CDR3 DNA: TGCGCCAGCAGCCAACAGGGGGCGACGTTGGAGACCCAGTACTTC; CDR3 protein: CASSQQGATLETQYF
J gene: TRBJ1-5; clone size: -; D gene: TRBD1; V gene: TRBV10-3; CDR3 DNA: TGTGCCATCTCCGGGACAGGGGATCAGCCCCAGCATTTT; CDR3 protein: CAISGTGDQPQHF
J gene: TRBJ1-2; clone size: -; D gene: TRBD1; V gene: TRBV6-6; CDR3 DNA: TGTGCCAGCAGGTTACAGGGGTCGGATGGCTACACCTTC; CDR3 protein: CASRLQGSDGYTF
J gene: TRBJ1-1; clone size: few; D gene: -; V gene: TRBV9; CDR3 DNA: TGTGCCAGCAGCGGTCAGGGGCACACTGAAGCTTTCTTT; CDR3 protein: CASSGQGHTEAFF
J gene: TRBJ2-3; clone size: few; D gene: TRBD2; V gene: TRBV25-1; CDR3 DNA: TGTGCCAGCAGAGGTGGCCTAGCGGCGGAAGATACGCAGTATTTT; CDR3 protein: CASRGGLAAEDTQYF
J gene: TRBJ1-1; clone size: -; D gene: -; V gene: TRBV27; CDR3 DNA: TGTGCCAGCAGTACTACGGGAAACACTGAAGCTTTCTTT; CDR3 protein: CASSTTGNTEAFF
J gene: TRBJ1-1; clone size: -; D gene: -; V gene: TRBV7-9; CDR3 DNA: TGTGCCACTAGTCGGGGGATGAACACTGAAGCTTTCTTT; CDR3 protein: CATSRGMNTEAFF
J gene: TRBJ2-1; clone size: once; D gene: TRBD2; V gene: TRBV5-1; CDR3 DNA: TGCGCCAGCGCATTTAATCCATATAGCGGGGGGCTCTACAATGAGCAGTTCTTC; CDR3 protein: CASAFNPYSGGLYNEQFF
J gene: TRBJ2-1; clone size: -; D gene: TRBD1; V gene: TRBV2; CDR3 DNA: TGTGCCAGCACTAGACAGGGGGCCTACAATGAGCAGTTCTTC; CDR3 protein: CASTRQGAYNEQFF
J gene: TRBJ1-1; clone size: -; D gene: -; V gene: TRBV7-6; CDR3 DNA: TGTGCCAGCAGCCCAACTTTGAACACTGAAGCTTTCTTT; CDR3 protein: CASSPTLNTEAFF
J gene: TRBJ2-1; clone size: -; D gene: TRBD1; V gene: TRBV5-1; CDR3 DNA: TGCGCCAGCAGCTCGTCTTGGCTGTTGTGGGACAGGGGGCTGGATGAGCAGTTCTTC; CDR3 protein: CASSSSWLLWDRGLDEQFF
J gene: TRBJ2-5; clone size: -; D gene: TRBD1; V gene: TRBV5-1; CDR3 DNA: TGCGCCAGCGGGTCTCAGGGGGCCTGGGGGGAGACCCAGTACTTC; CDR3 protein: CASGSQGAWGETQYF
J gene: TRBJ2-7; clone size: -; D gene: TRBD2; V gene: TRBV9; CDR3 DNA: TGTGCCAGCAGCGTGTTGGGAAGCGGGGTAACCTACGAGCAGTACTTC; CDR3 protein: CASSVLGSGVTYEQYF
J gene: TRBJ1-5; clone size: few; D gene: TRBD1; V gene: TRBV2; CDR3 DNA: TGTGCCAGCAGAGTGACAGGGGATAATCAGCCCCAGCATTTT; CDR3 protein: CASRVTGDNQPQHF
J gene: TRBJ1-6; clone size: few; D gene: TRBD1; V gene: TRBV5-1; CDR3 DNA: TGCGCCAGCACCCGGGACAGGGAAAATTCACCCCTCCACTTT; CDR3 protein: CASTRDRENSPLHF
J gene: TRBJ2-1; clone size: -; D gene: TRBD2; V gene: TRBV7-8; CDR3 DNA: TGTGCCAGCAGCCCCCCTCAGGCTAGCGGAAATGAGCAGTTCTTC; CDR3 protein: CASSPPQASGNEQFF
J gene: TRBJ2-1; clone size: once; D gene: TRBD1; V gene: TRBV5-1; CDR3 DNA: TGCGCCAGCAGCTCCCGGGGACAGGGGTTCCACAATGAGCAGTTCTTC; CDR3 protein: CASSSRGQGFHNEQFF
J gene: TRBJ1-2; clone size: -; D gene: -; V gene: TRBV18; CDR3 DNA: TGTGCCAGCTCACCACGAGAGGCGACGAACTATGGCTACACCTTC; CDR3 protein: CASSPREATNYGYTF
J gene: TRBJ2-3; clone size: -; D gene: -; V gene: TRBV7-2; CDR3 DNA: TGTGCCAGCAGCCAGACCTATAGCCTTACAGATACGCAGTATTTT; CDR3 protein: CASSQTYSLTDTQYF
J gene: TRBJ2-3; clone size: -; D gene: TRBD2; V gene: TRBV7-3; CDR3 DNA: TGTGCCAGCAGCTTAAAACTAGCGGGGGTCACAGATACGCAGTATTTT; CDR3 protein: CASSLKLAGVTDTQYF
J gene: TRBJ2-1; clone size: -; D gene: TRBD2; V gene: TRBV5-4; CDR3 DNA: TGTGCCAGCAGCTTGGCCGAGTCTAGCGGTAACAATGAGCAGTTCTTC; CDR3 protein: CASSLAESSGNNEQFF
J gene: TRBJ1-2; clone size: once; D gene: TRBD1; V gene: TRBV10-3; CDR3 DNA: TGTGCCATCAGTGAGTTTACAGGGGTTCACACCTTC; CDR3 protein: CAISEFTGVHTF
J gene: TRBJ2-3; clone size: once; D gene: TRBD2; V gene: TRBV5-1; CDR3 DNA: TGCGCCAGCAGTGAGCGGGAGGGCCCCGATACGCAGTATTTT; CDR3 protein: CASSEREGPDTQYF